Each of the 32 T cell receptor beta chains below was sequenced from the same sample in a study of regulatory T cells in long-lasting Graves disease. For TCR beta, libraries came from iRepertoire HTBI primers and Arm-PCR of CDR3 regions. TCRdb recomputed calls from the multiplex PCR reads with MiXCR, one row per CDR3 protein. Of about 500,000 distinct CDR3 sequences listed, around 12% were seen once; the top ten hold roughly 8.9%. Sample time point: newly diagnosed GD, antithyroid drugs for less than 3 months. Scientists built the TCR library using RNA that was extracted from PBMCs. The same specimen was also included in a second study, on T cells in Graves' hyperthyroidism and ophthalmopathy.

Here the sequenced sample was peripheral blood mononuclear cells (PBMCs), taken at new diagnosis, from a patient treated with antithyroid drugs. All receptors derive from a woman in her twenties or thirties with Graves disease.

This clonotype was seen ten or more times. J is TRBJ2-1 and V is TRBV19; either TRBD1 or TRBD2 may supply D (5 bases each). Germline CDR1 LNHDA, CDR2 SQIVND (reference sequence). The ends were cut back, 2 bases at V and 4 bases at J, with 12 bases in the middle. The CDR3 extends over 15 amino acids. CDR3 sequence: CASSIPGTSYNEQFF. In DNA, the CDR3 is TGTGCCAGTAGTATACCCGGGACGTCATACAATGAGCAGTTCTTC.

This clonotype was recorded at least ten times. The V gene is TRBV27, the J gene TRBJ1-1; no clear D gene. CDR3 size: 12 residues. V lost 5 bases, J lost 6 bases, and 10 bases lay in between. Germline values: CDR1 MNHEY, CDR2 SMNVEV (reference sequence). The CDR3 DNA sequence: TGTGCCAGCAGTGACTTTGGCGCTGAAGCTTTCTTT. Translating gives CASSDFGAEAFF.

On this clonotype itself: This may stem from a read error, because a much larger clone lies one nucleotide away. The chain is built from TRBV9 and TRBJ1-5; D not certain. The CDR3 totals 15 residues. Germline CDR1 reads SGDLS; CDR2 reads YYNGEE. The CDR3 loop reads CVSSEGGNSNQPQHF. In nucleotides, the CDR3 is TGTGTCAGCAGCGAGGGCGGAAACAGCAATCAGCCCCAGCATTTT.

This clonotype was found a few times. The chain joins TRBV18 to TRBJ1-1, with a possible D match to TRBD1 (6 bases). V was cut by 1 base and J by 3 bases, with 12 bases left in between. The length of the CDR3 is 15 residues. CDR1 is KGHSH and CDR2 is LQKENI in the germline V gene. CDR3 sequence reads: CASSPLDRSYTEAFF. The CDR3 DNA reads TGTGCCAGCTCACCACTCGACAGGTCCTACACTGAAGCTTTCTTT. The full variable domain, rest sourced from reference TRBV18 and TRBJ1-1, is NAGVMQNPRHLVRRRGQEARLRCSPMKGHSHVYWYRQLPEEGLKFMVYLQKENIIDESGMPKERFSAEFPKEGPSILRIQQVVRGDSAAYFCASSPLDRSYTEAFFGQGTRLTVV.

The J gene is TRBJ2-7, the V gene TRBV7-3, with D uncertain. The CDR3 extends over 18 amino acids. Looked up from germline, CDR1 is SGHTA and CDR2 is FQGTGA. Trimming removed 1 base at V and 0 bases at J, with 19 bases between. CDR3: CASSLNSHSRRFSYEQYF. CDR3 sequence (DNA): TGTGCCAGCAGCTTAAATAGCCACTCTAGACGGTTCTCCTACGAGCAGTACTTC.

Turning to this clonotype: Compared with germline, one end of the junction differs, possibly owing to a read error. CDR3 sequence: CASSSWTGPGERYF. Written as DNA, the CDR3 is TGTGCCAGCAGCTCCTGGACTGGTCCGGGGGAGCGGTACTTC. The V call is TRBV11-2, the J call TRBJ2-7, with a tentative D call TRBD2 (6 bases). The CDR3 consists of 14 residues. CDR1 is SGHAT and CDR2 is FQNNGV in the germline V gene.

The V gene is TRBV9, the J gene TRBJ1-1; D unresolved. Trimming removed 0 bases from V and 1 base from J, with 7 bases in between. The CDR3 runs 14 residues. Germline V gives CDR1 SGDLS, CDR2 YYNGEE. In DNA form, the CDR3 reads TGTGCCAGCAGCGTAGCTAGTGAGAACACTGAAGCTTTCTTT. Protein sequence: CASSVASENTEAFF.

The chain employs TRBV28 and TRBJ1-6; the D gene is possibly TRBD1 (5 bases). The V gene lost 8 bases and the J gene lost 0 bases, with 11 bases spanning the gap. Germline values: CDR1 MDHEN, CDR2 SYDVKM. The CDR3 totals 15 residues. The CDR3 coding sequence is TGTGCCAGCGGACCCGGGGGCTCCTATAATTCACCCCTCCACTTT. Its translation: CASGPGGSYNSPLHF.

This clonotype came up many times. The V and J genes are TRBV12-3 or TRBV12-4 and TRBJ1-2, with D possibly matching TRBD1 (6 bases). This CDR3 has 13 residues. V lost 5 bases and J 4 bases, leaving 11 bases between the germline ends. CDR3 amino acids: CASSNREGYGYTF. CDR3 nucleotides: TGTGCCAGCAGTAACAGGGAGGGCTATGGCTACACCTTC.

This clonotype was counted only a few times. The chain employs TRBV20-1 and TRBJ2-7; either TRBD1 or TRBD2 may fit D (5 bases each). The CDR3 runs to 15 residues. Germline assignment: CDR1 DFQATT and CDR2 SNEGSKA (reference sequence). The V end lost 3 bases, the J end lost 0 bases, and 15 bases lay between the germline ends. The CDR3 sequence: CSASGAFPNSYEQYF. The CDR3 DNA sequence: TGCAGTGCTAGCGGGGCCTTCCCCAACTCCTACGAGCAGTACTTC.

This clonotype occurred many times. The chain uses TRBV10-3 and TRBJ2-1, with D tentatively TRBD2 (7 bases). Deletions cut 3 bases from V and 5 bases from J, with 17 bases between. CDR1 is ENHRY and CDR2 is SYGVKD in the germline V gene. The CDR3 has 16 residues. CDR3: CAISDPRGAGNNEQFF. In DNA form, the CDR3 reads TGTGCCATCAGTGATCCCCGGGGGGCGGGGAACAATGAGCAGTTCTTC.

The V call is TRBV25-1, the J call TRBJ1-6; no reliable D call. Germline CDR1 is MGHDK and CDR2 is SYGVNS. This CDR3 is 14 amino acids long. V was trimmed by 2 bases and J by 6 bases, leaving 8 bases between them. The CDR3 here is CASSEGLSNSPLHF. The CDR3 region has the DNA TGTGCCAGCAGTGAAGGGCTGAGTAATTCACCCCTCCACTTT. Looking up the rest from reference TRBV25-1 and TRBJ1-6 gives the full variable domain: EADIYQTPRYLVIGTGKKITLECSQTMGHDKMYWYQQDPGMELHLIHYSYGVNSTEKGDLSSESTVSRIRTEHFPLTLESARPSHTSQYLCASSEGLSNSPLHFGNGTRLTVT.

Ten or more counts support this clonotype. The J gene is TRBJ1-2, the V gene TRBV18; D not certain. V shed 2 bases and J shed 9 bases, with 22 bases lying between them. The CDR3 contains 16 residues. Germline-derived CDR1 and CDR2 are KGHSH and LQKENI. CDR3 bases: TGTGCCAGCTCACCATCTGGTCCCACAGCCTTCTCACGCTACACCTTC. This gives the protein CASSPSGPTAFSRYTF.

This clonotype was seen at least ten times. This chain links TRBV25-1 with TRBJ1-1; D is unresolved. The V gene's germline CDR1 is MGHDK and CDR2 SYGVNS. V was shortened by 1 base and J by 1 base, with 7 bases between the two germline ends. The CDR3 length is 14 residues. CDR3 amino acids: CASSESEENTEAFF. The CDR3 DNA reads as TGTGCCAGCAGTGAATCTGAGGAGAACACTGAAGCTTTCTTT.

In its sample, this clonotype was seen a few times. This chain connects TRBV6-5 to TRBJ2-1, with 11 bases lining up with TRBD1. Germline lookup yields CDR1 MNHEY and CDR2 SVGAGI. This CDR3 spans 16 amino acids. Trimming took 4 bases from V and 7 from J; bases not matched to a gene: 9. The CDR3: CASSSYGTGGLNEQFF. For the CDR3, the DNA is TGTGCCAGCAGTTCGTACGGGACAGGGGGTTTGAATGAGCAGTTCTTC.

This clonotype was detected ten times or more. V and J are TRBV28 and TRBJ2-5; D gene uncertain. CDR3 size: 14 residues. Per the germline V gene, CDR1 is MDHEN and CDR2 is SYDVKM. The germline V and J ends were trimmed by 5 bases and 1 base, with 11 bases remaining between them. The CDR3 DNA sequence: TGTGCCAGCAGTCCCCGTTGGCTCCAAGAGACCCAGTACTTC. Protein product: CASSPRWLQETQYF.

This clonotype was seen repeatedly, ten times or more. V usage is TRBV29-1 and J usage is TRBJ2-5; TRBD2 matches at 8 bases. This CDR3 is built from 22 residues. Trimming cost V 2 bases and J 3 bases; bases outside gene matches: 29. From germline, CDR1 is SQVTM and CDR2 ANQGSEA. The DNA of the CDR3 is TGCAGCGTTGAATATGTAGTGAGGAGCCTGACTAGCGCGATATACCATAAAGAGACCCAGTACTTC. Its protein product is CSVEYVVRSLTSAIYHKETQYF.

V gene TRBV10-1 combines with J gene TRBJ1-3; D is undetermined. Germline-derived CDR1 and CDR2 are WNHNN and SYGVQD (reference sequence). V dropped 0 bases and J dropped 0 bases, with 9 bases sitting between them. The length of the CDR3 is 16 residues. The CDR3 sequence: CASSESIRNSGNTIYF. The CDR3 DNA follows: TGCGCCAGCAGTGAGTCGATCAGGAACTCTGGAAACACCATATATTTT.

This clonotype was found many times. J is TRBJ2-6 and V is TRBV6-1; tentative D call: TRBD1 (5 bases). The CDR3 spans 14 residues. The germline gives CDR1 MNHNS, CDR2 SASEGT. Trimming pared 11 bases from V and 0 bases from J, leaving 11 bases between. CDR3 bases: TGTGCCTGCTTACAGGTCTCTGGGGCCAACGTCCTGACTTTC. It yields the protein CACLQVSGANVLTF.

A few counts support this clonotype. This chain's CDR3 is CASSFQGPTNQPQHF. CDR3 bases: TGTGCCAGCAGTTTTCAGGGGCCAACCAATCAGCCCCAGCATTTT. This rearrangement joins TRBV28 to TRBJ1-5, with D perhaps matching TRBD1 (6 bases). This CDR3 is 15 amino acids long. Trimming cost V 3 bases and J 3 bases, with 12 bases left between them. Germline V gene sequence: CDR1 MDHEN, CDR2 SYDVKM.

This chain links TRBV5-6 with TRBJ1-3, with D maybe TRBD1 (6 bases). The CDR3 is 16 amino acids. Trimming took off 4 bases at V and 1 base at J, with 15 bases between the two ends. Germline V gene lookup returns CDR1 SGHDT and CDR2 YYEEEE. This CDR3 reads CASSRPGGRSGNTIYF. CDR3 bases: TGTGCCAGCAGCCGACCCGGGGGGCGGTCTGGAAACACCATATATTTT.

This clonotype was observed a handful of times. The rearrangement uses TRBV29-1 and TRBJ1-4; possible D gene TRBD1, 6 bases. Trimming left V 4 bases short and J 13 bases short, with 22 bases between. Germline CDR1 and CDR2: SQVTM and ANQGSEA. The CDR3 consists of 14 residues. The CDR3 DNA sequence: TGCAGCGTTGTAATAGGGGCCCTCCGGGGGCGACTGTTTTTT. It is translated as CSVVIGALRGRLFF. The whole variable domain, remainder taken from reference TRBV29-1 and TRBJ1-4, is SAVISQKPSRDICQRGTSLTIQCQVDSQVTMMFWYRQQPGQSLTLIATANQGSEATYESGFVIDKFPISRPNLTFSTLTVSNMSPEDSSIYLCSVVIGALRGRLFFGSGTQLSVL.

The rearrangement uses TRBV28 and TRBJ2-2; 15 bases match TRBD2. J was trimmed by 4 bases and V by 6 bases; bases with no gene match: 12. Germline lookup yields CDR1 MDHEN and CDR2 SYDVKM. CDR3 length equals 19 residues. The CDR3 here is CASSSSGTSGRIGTGELFF. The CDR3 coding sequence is TGTGCCAGCAGCTCATCCGGGACTAGCGGGAGGATTGGCACCGGGGAGCTGTTTTTT.

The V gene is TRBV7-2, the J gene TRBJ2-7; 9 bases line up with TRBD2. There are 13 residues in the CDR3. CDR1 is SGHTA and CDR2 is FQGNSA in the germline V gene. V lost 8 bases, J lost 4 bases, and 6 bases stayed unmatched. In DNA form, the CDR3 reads TGTGCCAGCCATAGCGGGAGAGTGTACGAGCAGTACTTC. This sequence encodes CASHSGRVYEQYF.

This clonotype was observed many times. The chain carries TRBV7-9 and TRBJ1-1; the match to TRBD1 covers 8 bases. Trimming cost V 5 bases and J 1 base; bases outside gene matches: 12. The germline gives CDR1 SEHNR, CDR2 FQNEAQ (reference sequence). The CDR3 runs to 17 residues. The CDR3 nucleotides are TGTGCCAGCAGCAACCCATCAGGGGGCAGGACGAACACTGAAGCTTTCTTT. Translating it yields CASSNPSGGRTNTEAFF. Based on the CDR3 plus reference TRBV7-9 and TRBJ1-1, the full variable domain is DTGVSQNPRHKITKRGQNVTFRCDPISEHNRLYWYRQTLGQGPEFLTYFQNEAQLEKSRLLSDRFSAERPKGSFSTLEIQRTEQGDSAMYLCASSNPSGGRTNTEAFFGQGTRLTVV.

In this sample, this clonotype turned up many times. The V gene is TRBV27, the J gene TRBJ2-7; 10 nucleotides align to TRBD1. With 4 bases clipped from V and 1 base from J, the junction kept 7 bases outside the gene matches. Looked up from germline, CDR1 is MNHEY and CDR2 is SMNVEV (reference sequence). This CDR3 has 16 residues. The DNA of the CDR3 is TGTGCCAGCAGTTCCTATGGACAGGGGGATTCCTACGAGCAGTACTTC. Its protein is CASSSYGQGDSYEQYF.

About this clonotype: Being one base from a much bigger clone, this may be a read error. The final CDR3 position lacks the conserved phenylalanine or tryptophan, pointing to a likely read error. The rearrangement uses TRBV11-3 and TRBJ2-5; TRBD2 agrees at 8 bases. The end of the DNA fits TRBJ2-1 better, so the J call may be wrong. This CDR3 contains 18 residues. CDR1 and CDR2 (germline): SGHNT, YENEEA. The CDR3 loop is CASSLGGVVGGRSNEQFL. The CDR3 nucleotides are TGTGCCAGCAGCTTAGGTGGGGTGGTGGGCGGGAGGAGCAATGAGCAGTTCCTC.

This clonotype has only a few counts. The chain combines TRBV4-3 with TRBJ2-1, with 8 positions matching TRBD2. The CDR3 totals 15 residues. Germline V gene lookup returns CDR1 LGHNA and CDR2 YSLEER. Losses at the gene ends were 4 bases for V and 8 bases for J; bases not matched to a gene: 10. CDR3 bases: TGCGCCAGCAGCCCCCTCACGCAGGGACTAGATGAGCAGTTCTTC. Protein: CASSPLTQGLDEQFF.

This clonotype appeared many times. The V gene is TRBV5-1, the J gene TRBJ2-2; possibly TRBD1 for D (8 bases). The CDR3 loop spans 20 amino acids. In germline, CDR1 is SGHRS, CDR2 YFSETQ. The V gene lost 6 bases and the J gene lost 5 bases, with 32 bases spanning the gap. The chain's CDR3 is CASTGQGRALGTKATGELFF. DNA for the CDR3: TGCGCCAGCACCGGACAGGGTAGGGCACTTGGGACTAAGGCGACCGGGGAGCTGTTTTTT. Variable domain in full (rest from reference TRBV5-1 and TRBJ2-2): KAGVTQTPRYLIKTRGQQVTLSCSPISGHRSVSWYQQTPGQGLQFLFEYFSETQRNKGNFPGRFSGRQFSNSRSEMNVSTLELGDSALYLCASTGQGRALGTKATGELFFGEGSRLTVL.

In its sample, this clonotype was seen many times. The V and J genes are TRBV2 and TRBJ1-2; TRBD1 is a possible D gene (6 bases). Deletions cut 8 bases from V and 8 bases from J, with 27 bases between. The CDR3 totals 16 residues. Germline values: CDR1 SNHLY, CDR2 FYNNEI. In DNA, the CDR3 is TGTGCCAGCCCGAGGGGGGCCGGCGTAATGGGATTGGGCTACACCTTC. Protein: CASPRGAGVMGLGYTF.

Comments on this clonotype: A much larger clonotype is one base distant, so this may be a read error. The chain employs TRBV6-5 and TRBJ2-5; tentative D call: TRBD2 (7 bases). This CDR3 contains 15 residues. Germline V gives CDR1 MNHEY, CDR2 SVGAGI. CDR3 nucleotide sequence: TGTGCCAGCAGTTACGGGGGGGGGGCAGGAGAGACCCAGAACTTC. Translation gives CASSYGGGAGETQNF.

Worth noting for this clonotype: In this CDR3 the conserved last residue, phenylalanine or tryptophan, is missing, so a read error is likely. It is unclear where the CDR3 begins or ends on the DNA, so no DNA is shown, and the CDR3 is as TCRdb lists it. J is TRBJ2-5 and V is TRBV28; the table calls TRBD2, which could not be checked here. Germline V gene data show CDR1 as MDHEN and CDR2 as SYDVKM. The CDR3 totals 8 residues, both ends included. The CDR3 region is CASSLIPH.